These T cell receptor beta chains were read from a single sample in a study of blood T cell repertoires in COVID-19. Sequencing was performed with immunoSEQ multiplex PCR; in TCRdb, only in-frame clones are kept and a portion is missing. The sample lists about 220,000 clones, 80% to 90% occurring once. The sample comprised peripheral blood. The receptor set was obtained from a woman aged 50 to 60 with acute or convalescent COVID-19. CDR3s include the opening cysteine and the closing phenylalanine or tryptophan. D genes are given only for firm matches. Part of the rows lack a size; the others show once, few, many or a class for expanded clones.

clone size	V gene	J gene	D gene	CDR3 DNA	CDR3 protein
few	TRBV6-5	TRBJ2-1	TRBD2	TGTGCCAGCAGCGGGACTAGCAGAGTAGAGCAGTTCTTC	CASSGTSRVEQFF
-	TRBV28	TRBJ2-3	TRBD2	TGTGCCAGCAGCCAGGCTAGACTAGCGGGAACGACAGATACGCAGTATTTT	CASSQARLAGTTDTQYF
-	TRBV4-1	TRBJ2-3	TRBD2	TGCGCCAGCAGCCAAGAAGGTATAGCGGGACGACCTCGAGATACGCAGTATTTT	CASSQEGIAGRPRDTQYF
-	TRBV29-1	TRBJ1-1	TRBD1	TGCAGCTTTGACAGGGGGGACACTGAAGCTTTCTTT	CSFDRGDTEAFF
-	TRBV20-1	TRBJ2-7	-	TGCAGTGTTAGTATCCCTAGCTCCTACGAGCAGTACTTC	CSVSIPSSYEQYF
-	TRBV2	TRBJ1-5	TRBD1	TGTGCCAGCAGGGACGGACAGGGAACTCAGCCCCAGCATTTT	CASRDGQGTQPQHF
few	TRBV5-1	TRBJ2-2	-	TGCGCCAGCAGCCAGGGCAGAAACACCGGGGAGCTGTTTTTT	CASSQGRNTGELFF
-	TRBV5-1	TRBJ2-7	TRBD1	TGCGCCAGCAGCCCCAGTTCGACAGGGGTCTACGAGCAGTACTTC	CASSPSSTGVYEQYF
-	TRBV10-2	TRBJ1-6	-	TGCGCCGCCCAAAGTCCAGGGAATAATTCACCCCTCCACTTT	CAAQSPGNNSPLHF
few	TRBV24-1	TRBJ2-1	TRBD1	TGTGCCACCAGTGCCTCGGGGACAGGGTTTTGGAATGAGCAGTTCTTC	CATSASGTGFWNEQFF
-	TRBV24-1	TRBJ2-5	TRBD1	TGTGCCACCAGTGTAGGGGGCCCCCAAGAGACCCAGTACTTC	CATSVGGPQETQYF
once	TRBV5-1	TRBJ1-2	-	TGCGCCAGCAGCTTGTCAGGGGTAGGATTGAATGGCTACACCTTC	CASSLSGVGLNGYTF
-	TRBV10-2	TRBJ1-5	-	TGCGCCAGCAGTGACGGCAGGAGCAATCAGCCCCAGCATTTT	CASSDGRSNQPQHF
-	TRBV6-5	TRBJ2-5	TRBD1	TGTGCCAGCAGTTACGCGACAGGGGGAGGAGAGACCCAGTACTTC	CASSYATGGGETQYF
-	TRBV6-5	TRBJ1-5	-	TGTGCCAGCAGCGACCGGCCCTCAGGTCAGCCCCAGCATTTT	CASSDRPSGQPQHF
-	TRBV9	TRBJ2-1	-	TGTGCCAGCAGCGTTGAGGGATATCGGGAGCAGTTCTTC	CASSVEGYREQFF
-	TRBV19	TRBJ2-1	TRBD2	TGTGCCAGTAGGCGGGAGGGCCCTGAGCAGTTCTTC	CASRREGPEQFF
-	TRBV7-2	TRBJ2-7	TRBD1	TGTGCCAGCAGCCGGACAGGGGTACCATCCTACGAGCAGTACTTC	CASSRTGVPSYEQYF
once	TRBV5-6	TRBJ2-5	-	TGTGCCAGCAGCCGGAGAGCGTTCTGGGAGACCCAGTACTTC	CASSRRAFWETQYF
-	TRBV11-2	TRBJ2-7	TRBD1	TGTGCCAGCAGCTCAAACAGACAGGGCTACGAGCAGTACTTC	CASSSNRQGYEQYF
-	TRBV5-6	TRBJ1-1	-	TGTGCCAGCAGCTTGGGTGTTCGGGTGATGAACACTGAAGCTTTCTTT	CASSLGVRVMNTEAFF
-	TRBV5-4	TRBJ1-5	TRBD1	TGTGCCAGCAGCCTCCAGGGGGGAGCAAGCAATCAGCCCCAGCATTTT	CASSLQGGASNQPQHF
-	TRBV7-9	TRBJ2-5	-	TGTGCCAGCAGCTTAGGGCAGGGGCAAGAGACCCAGTACTTC	CASSLGQGQETQYF
-	TRBV11-2	TRBJ2-1	TRBD2	TGTGCCAGCAGCCTCAGCGGGAGTCGGTACAATGAGCAGTTCTTC	CASSLSGSRYNEQFF
-	TRBV19	TRBJ2-3	-	TGTGCCAGTAGTCCCCACACCCCGGGGAGCACAGATACGCAGTATTTT	CASSPHTPGSTDTQYF
-	TRBV2	TRBJ2-2	-	TGTGCCAGCAGAGCGAACGGGGAGCTGTTTTTT	CASRANGELFF
once	TRBV27	TRBJ2-2	-	TGTGCCAGCAGTTTAGCAGGCGCGAACACCGGGGAGCTGTTTTTT	CASSLAGANTGELFF
-	TRBV5-4	TRBJ2-2	-	TGTGCCAGCAGCGATAAGACAGCCACCGGGGAGCTGTTTTTT	CASSDKTATGELFF
-	TRBV5-1	TRBJ2-4	-	TGCGCCAGCAGCTTGGATGGCAGGGGCTTAGAGAACATTCAGTACTTC	CASSLDGRGLENIQYF